The 17 T cell receptor beta chains reported below all come from one sample, sequenced in a study of CD8 T cells in Susac syndrome. With random hexamers, about 0.45 to 1 ug RNA was reverse transcribed. From the immunoSEQ multiplex PCR reads, TCRdb called clonotypes with MiXCR, one entry per CDR3 protein. The sample shows some 57,000 distinct CDR3 sequences, more than 90% of them seen only once. Specimen: CD8+ T cells from PBMCs. These receptor sequences come from a human donor in good health.

The V call is TRBV7-9, the J call TRBJ1-2; possible D gene TRBD1, 5 bases. The V end lost 0 bases, the J end lost 8 bases, and 16 bases lay between the germline ends. Germline CDR1 and CDR2: SEHNR and FQNEAQ (reference sequence). The CDR3 is made up of 15 amino acids. The CDR3 protein is CASSLAAGRKGGYTF. In DNA form, the CDR3 reads TGTGCCAGCAGCTTAGCGGCGGGCCGTAAGGGGGGCTACACCTTC. Full variable domain (rest looked up from reference TRBV7-9 and TRBJ1-2): DTGVSQNPRHKITKRGQNVTFRCDPISEHNRLYWYRQTLGQGPEFLTYFQNEAQLEKSRLLSDRFSAERPKGSFSTLEIQRTEQGDSAMYLCASSLAAGRKGGYTFGSGTRLTVV.

This clonotype has only one observation. This chain links TRBV27 with TRBJ1-1; D gene ambiguous. The germline gives CDR1 MNHEY, CDR2 SMNVEV (reference sequence). The CDR3 sequence is 12 residues long. V lost 8 bases and J lost 0, with 7 bases in between. The CDR3 here is CASSGLNTEAFF. Written as DNA, the CDR3 is TGTGCCAGCTCTGGCTTGAACACTGAAGCTTTCTTT.

The J gene is TRBJ2-6, the V gene TRBV12-3 or TRBV12-4, with D perhaps matching TRBD1 or TRBD2 (5 bases each). The CDR3 has 16 amino acids. V gave up 8 bases and J gave up 0 bases, with 14 bases separating them. CDR3 sequence: CASFGTGYSGANVLTF. The CDR3 nucleotides are TGTGCCAGCTTCGGGACCGGTTACTCTGGGGCCAACGTCCTGACTTTC.

The chain is built from TRBV6-2 or TRBV6-3 and TRBJ2-7; D is unresolved. Germline V gives CDR1 MNHEY, CDR2 SVGEGT. V gave up 2 bases and J gave up 7 bases, with 15 bases separating them. The CDR3 consists of 14 residues. The DNA for the CDR3 is TGTGCCAGCAGTTACCCCGGCCCCATCCGAGAGCAGTACTTC. Its translation: CASSYPGPIREQYF.

The chain couples TRBV29-1 to TRBJ2-7; D could derive from TRBD1 or TRBD2 (5 bases each). The V and J ends lost 0 bases and 1 base respectively, with 13 bases between them. The germline gives CDR1 SQVTM, CDR2 ANQGSEA. The CDR3 loop spans 15 amino acids. The CDR3 loop reads CSVEDLGERSYEQYF. The CDR3 DNA sequence: TGCAGCGTTGAAGATCTGGGGGAACGATCCTACGAGCAGTACTTC.

The chain joins TRBV23-1 to TRBJ2-1; no reliable D call. TRBV23-1 is an ORF, with its function uncertain. CDR3 length equals 15 residues. V lost 4 bases and J lost 1, with 11 bases in between. The CDR3 spells CASSRSWDSYNEQFF. The DNA for the CDR3 is TGCGCCAGCAGTCGATCGTGGGATTCCTACAATGAGCAGTTCTTC.

This clonotype was picked up one time. This rearrangement joins TRBV28 to TRBJ2-5, with D perhaps TRBD1 or TRBD2 (5 bases each). The ends were cut back, 4 bases at V and 5 bases at J, with 20 bases in the middle. Germline CDR1 MDHEN, CDR2 SYDVKM. The CDR3 is made up of 16 amino acids. CDR3 amino acids: CASSSKGTGKKETQYF. In nucleotides, the CDR3 is TGTGCCAGCAGTTCTAAAGGGACGGGGAAAAAGGAGACCCAGTACTTC.

About this clonotype: Its ends do not fully match the called genes, so a read error is possible. The V and J genes are TRBV7-9 and TRBJ2-5; TRBD2 might be the D (5 bases). This CDR3 spans 13 amino acids. CDR1 and CDR2 (germline): SEHNR, FQNEAQ (reference sequence). Written as DNA, the CDR3 is TGTGCCAGCAGGTACTCAAAGGAGGAGACCCAGCACTTC. This sequence encodes CASRYSKEETQHF. Complete variable domain (other parts from reference TRBV7-9 and TRBJ2-5): DTGVSQNPRHKITKRGQNVTFRCDPISEHNRLYWYRQTLGQGPEFLTYFQNEAQLEKSRLLSDRFSAERPKGSFSTLEIQRTEQGDSAMYLCASRYSKEETQHFGPGTRLLVL.

CDR3 loop: CASSFEGAGQPQHF. DNA of the CDR3: TGTGCCAGCAGTTTTGAGGGGGCGGGTCAGCCCCAGCATTTT. The chain has TRBV12-3 or TRBV12-4 and TRBJ1-5; 7 nucleotides line up with TRBD1. The CDR3 is 14 residues long. V was pared by 3 bases and J by 6 bases, with 5 bases of the junction left unmatched.

The chain links TRBV11-3 to TRBJ2-1, with D unresolved. CDR1 is SGHNT, CDR2 YENEEA, per germline. V gave up 1 base and J gave up 7 bases, with 11 bases separating them. This CDR3 spans 14 amino acids. CDR3 amino acids: CASSLAGWRNEQFF. CDR3 nucleotides: TGTGCCAGCAGCTTAGCGGGTTGGAGAAATGAGCAGTTCTTC.

This chain links TRBV9 with TRBJ1-2; weak D call: TRBD1 (5 bases). This CDR3 has 14 amino acids. Trimming took off 3 bases at V and 0 bases at J, with 9 bases between the two ends. Looked up from germline, CDR1 is SGDLS and CDR2 is YYNGEE. In DNA form, the CDR3 reads TGTGCCAGCAGCGAATCAGGGACTAACTATGGCTACACCTTC. Its protein product is CASSESGTNYGYTF.

The rearrangement joins TRBV7-7 to TRBJ2-5, with D possibly matching TRBD2 (5 bases). Germline values: CDR1 SSHAT, CDR2 FNYEAQ (reference sequence). Between the trimmed V and J ends, which lost 6 bases and 3 bases, there was a span of 14 bases. This CDR3 region has 14 residues. The chain's CDR3 is CASSPGVEKETQYF. The CDR3 nucleotides read TGTGCCAGCAGTCCCGGGGTGGAAAAAGAGACCCAGTACTTC.

The chain employs TRBV20-1 and TRBJ1-5, with TRBD1 identical over 7 bases. Losses at the gene ends were 6 bases for V and 3 bases for J; bases not matched to a gene: 17. Germline V gene sequence: CDR1 DFQATT, CDR2 SNEGSKA (reference sequence). There are 17 residues in the CDR3. CDR3 in amino acids: CSATTYTGTDYNQPQHF. The CDR3 DNA sequence: TGCAGTGCAACAACTTACACCGGGACAGACTACAATCAGCCCCAGCATTTT.

The chain links TRBV4-1 to TRBJ2-1; TRBD2 matches 7 bases. The CDR3 has 16 residues. Germline values: CDR1 MGHRA, CDR2 YSYEKL. Germline trimming cut 4 bases from V and 0 bases from J; bases unmatched to any gene: 6. DNA for the CDR3: TGCGCCAGCAGCCGGCACGCTAGCGGCTCCTACAATGAGCAGTTCTTC. Translating gives CASSRHASGSYNEQFF.

Written as DNA, the CDR3 is TGTGCCAGTAGTATGGGGGGACCCCCTTGGCGTACTGAAGCTTTCTTT. This gives the protein CASSMGGPPWRTEAFF. The chain uses TRBV19 and TRBJ1-1; D might be TRBD1 (5 bases). CDR1 LNHDA and CDR2 SQIVND come from the germline V gene (reference sequence). This CDR3 has 16 amino acids. Trimming cost V 3 bases and J 5 bases, with 19 bases left between them.

The genes are TRBV24-1 and TRBJ2-7; possibly TRBD1 for D (5 bases). V shed 4 bases and J shed 6 bases, with 15 bases lying between them. Germline V gene lookup returns CDR1 KGHDR and CDR2 SFDVKD. The CDR3 covers 14 residues. The CDR3 region has the DNA TGTGCCACCAGTGACCCCCAGGGTAAGGGCGAGCAGTACTTC. Its translation: CATSDPQGKGEQYF.

CDR3 sequence: CASSPRPGELFF. The CDR3 DNA reads TGTGCCAGCAGCCCCCGGCCCGGGGAGCTGTTTTTT. The V gene is TRBV13, the J gene TRBJ2-2; no clear D gene. CDR1 and CDR2 (germline): PRHDT, FYEKMQ (reference sequence). Trimming took off 5 bases at V and 6 bases at J, with 7 bases between the two ends. The CDR3 spans 12 residues.